A selection of T cell receptor beta chains follows, all from one sample in a study of T cell changes during pregnancy in multiple sclerosis. Generated by immunoSEQ multiplex PCR, the TCRdb table keeps only in-frame clones and is missing some. This table holds 75,000 to 80,000 clones, about 93% found once. The specimen comprised peripheral blood, sampled after pregnancy. The receptors were gathered from a female donor in good health, enrolled as a control in a pregnancy study. The CDR3 runs from the conserved cysteine through the conserved F or W. A D gene is named only where the DNA matches it firmly. Where a row states a size, it is once, few, many or the class of an expanded clone; other rows omit it.

v_gene	abundance	d_gene	j_gene	CDR3nt	CDR3aa
TRBV29-1	-	TRBD2	TRBJ2-5	TGCAGCCTGGGGCTAGCGGGGATAAAGACCCAGTACTTC	CSLGLAGIKTQYF
TRBV20-1	-	-	TRBJ2-1	TGCAGTGCTAGAGCAAATGAGCAGTTCTTC	CSARANEQFF
TRBV30	-	-	TRBJ1-1	TGTGCCTGGGAGGACGGAGGAGCTTTCTTT	CAWEDGGAFF
TRBV4-1	-	TRBD2	TRBJ2-5	TGCGCCAGCAGCCAGCGGGGGCAAGAGACCCAGTACTTC	CASSQRGQETQYF
TRBV4-1	-	-	TRBJ2-2	TGCGCCAGCAGCCAAGACCCCGGGAGTAAAACCGGGGAGCTGTTTTTT	CASSQDPGSKTGELFF
TRBV6-6	once	-	TRBJ2-7	TGTGCCAGCAGTTACTCGAGCGCATCCTCCTACGAGCAGTACTTC	CASSYSSASSYEQYF
TRBV7-8	-	TRBD1	TRBJ2-1	TGTGCCAGCAGTTCACCCACAGGGGGCGGCACCTACAATGAGCAGTTCTTC	CASSSPTGGGTYNEQFF
TRBV5-5	once	-	TRBJ1-2	TGTGCCAGCAGCTCGGGGGGCGGTAGTGGCTATGGCTACACCTTC	CASSSGGGSGYGYTF
TRBV6-6	-	-	TRBJ2-4	TGTGCCAGCAGCCACCTCACTAACGCCAAAAACATTCAGTACTTC	CASSHLTNAKNIQYF
TRBV18	-	-	TRBJ1-4	TGTGCCAGCTCACCCCCGGATCAGAGGAATGAAAAACTGTTTTTT	CASSPPDQRNEKLFF
TRBV2	-	-	TRBJ1-1	TGTGCCAGCAGCCCTACACCGGGACTCCAGAACACTGAAGCTTTCTTT	CASSPTPGLQNTEAFF
TRBV27	-	TRBD2	TRBJ2-1	TGTGCCAGCAGTTTATTTAGCGGGAGAGTCAATGAGCAGTTCTTC	CASSLFSGRVNEQFF
TRBV4-2	-	-	TRBJ1-1	TGTGCCAGCAGCCAGGTACACAGGGTGAACACTGAAGCTTTCTTT	CASSQVHRVNTEAFF
TRBV6-1	-	-	TRBJ1-2	TGTGCCAGCAGTGAAGTTGCGGGTGGGCACTATGGCTACACCTTC	CASSEVAGGHYGYTF
TRBV5-1	-	-	TRBJ2-3	TGCGCCAGCAGCTTGGGAGTTGGGGGGAAGTTCTTGGAAGATACGCAGTATTTT	CASSLGVGGKFLEDTQYF
TRBV6-1	few	-	TRBJ1-2	TGTGCCAGCAGCCCTCAGGGAAGTGGCTACACCTTC	CASSPQGSGYTF
TRBV5-8	-	-	TRBJ1-5	TGTGCCAGCAGCTTGGTTGGCCAGCCCCAGCATTTT	CASSLVGQPQHF
TRBV29-1	-	TRBD2	TRBJ2-1	TGCAGCGTTGGTAGCGGGAGGGTCTCGGTTTACAATGAGCAGTTCTTC	CSVGSGRVSVYNEQFF
TRBV7-9	-	-	TRBJ2-7	TGTGCCAGCAGCCAAGACACAAGCTCCTACGAGCAGTACTTC	CASSQDTSSYEQYF
TRBV7-2	-	-	TRBJ2-7	TGTGCCAGCAGCTTAGACGGGTTCGCCTACGAGCAGTACTTC	CASSLDGFAYEQYF
TRBV9	-	-	TRBJ2-1	TGTGCCAGCAGCGTAGGGTTCCAGGGAGGCAATGAGCAGTTCTTC	CASSVGFQGGNEQFF
TRBV28	-	-	TRBJ1-5	TGTGCCAGCAGTTTTGGGAGAAATAGCAATCAGCCCCAGCATTTT	CASSFGRNSNQPQHF
TRBV4-3	-	TRBD1	TRBJ2-2	TGCGCCAGCGGGGGAACAATCTCCGGGACAGGGAACACCGGGGAGCTGTTTTTT	CASGGTISGTGNTGELFF
TRBV19	-	-	TRBJ2-7	TGTGCCAGTAGTATAGGCCCAGGTTCCTACGAGCAGTACTTC	CASSIGPGSYEQYF
TRBV13	-	TRBD2	TRBJ2-1	TGTGCCAGCAGCTTAGTGGCTGGGAGCGGGAGTTACAATGAGCAGTTCTTC	CASSLVAGSGSYNEQFF
TRBV10-3	-	TRBD2	TRBJ2-5	TGTGCCATCAGTGAGGGGACTAGCGGGGACCTTGGGACCCAGTACTTC	CAISEGTSGDLGTQYF
TRBV21-1	-	-	TRBJ2-3	TGTGCCAGCAGCAAAGGGGGCCAGGGGGCCGAATTCACAGATACGCAGTATTTT	CASSKGGQGAEFTDTQYF
TRBV7-3	-	TRBD2	TRBJ2-1	TGTGCCAGCAGCTTAGGGCTAGCGGCCTACAATGAGCAGTTCTTC	CASSLGLAAYNEQFF
TRBV23-1	-	TRBD1	TRBJ2-7	TGCGCCAGCAGTCAATTCAAAAGGACAGGGCCAACCCGCGAGCAGTACTTC	CASSQFKRTGPTREQYF
TRBV4-1	-	-	TRBJ2-1	TGCGCCAGCAGCCAAGATCCCCTCGGGTCGTCGAATGAGCAGTTCTTC	CASSQDPLGSSNEQFF
TRBV19	-	-	TRBJ2-7	TGTGCCAGTAGCCAAGGGGTTTCTGAGCAGTACTTC	CASSQGVSEQYF
TRBV5-4	-	-	TRBJ2-7	TGTGCCAGCAGCTTCAAAACGGGGGACTACGAGCAGTACTTC	CASSFKTGDYEQYF
TRBV7-9	-	-	TRBJ1-4	TGTGCCACAGAAGTCGCAACTAATGAAAAACTGTTTTTT	CATEVATNEKLFF
TRBV4-3	many	-	TRBJ1-2	TGCGCCAGCAGCCAAGAGGCGGGGGTAGGTGGCTACACCTTC	CASSQEAGVGGYTF
TRBV18	-	-	TRBJ1-2	TGTGCCAGCTCACCACTGTCACAGAACTATGGCTACACCTTC	CASSPLSQNYGYTF
TRBV6-4	-	TRBD2	TRBJ2-5	TGTGCCAGCAGGACTAGCTTCCAAGAGACCCAGTACTTC	CASRTSFQETQYF
TRBV18	-	TRBD1	TRBJ1-2	TGTGCCAGCTCACCACTCGCGGGACAGGGGGATCGGAGAAATGGCTACACCTTC	CASSPLAGQGDRRNGYTF
TRBV28	-	TRBD1	TRBJ1-6	TGTGCCAGCAGTTTTCAACAGGGGTCACCCCTCCACTTT	CASSFQQGSPLHF
TRBV14	-	TRBD2	TRBJ2-7	TGTGCCAGCAGCCAAGAGGGGACCGGGACTAGGCACTACGAGCAGTACTTC	CASSQEGTGTRHYEQYF
TRBV10-3	-	TRBD1	TRBJ2-7	TGTGCCATCGCCGTTAACAGGGGGCGTGAGCAGTACTTC	CAIAVNRGREQYF
TRBV4-2	once	-	TRBJ2-1	TGTGCCAGCAGCCAAGTGAGGGGGGGGATTCATGAGCAGTTCTTC	CASSQVRGGIHEQFF